The sequence of this T cell receptor beta chain was determined in a study of T cell responses to AZD1222 COVID-19 vaccine. Study context: Second doses that came at about 4 or about 12 weeks were put together.

Germline V lookup: CDR1 SEHNR, CDR2 FQNEAQ (reference sequence). V dropped 8 bases and J dropped 1 base, with 18 bases sitting between them. This CDR3 has 16 amino acids. Regarding the study as a whole: Mostly white British, mostly female donors; authors suggested clonal diversity may be underestimated. Distributed over spike, vaccine-associated CD4 TCRs predominated at 160-218 and 743-854. None of the repertoires were sampled until the peak T cell response had passed.

The assay was immunoSEQ multiplex PCR, and TCRdb's table has in-frame clones only and misses some. The sample contains roughly 140,000 clones, approximately 94% of which appear only once. With regard to this clone: The antigen is undetermined.

This sample comprised peripheral blood, obtained on day 0 of AZD1222 vaccination. The chain carries TRBV7-9 and TRBJ2-1, with unresolved D. This TCR was recovered from an adult in good health. The CDR3 reads CASRGPASTSYNEQFF. The CDR3 nucleotides read TGTGCCAGCCGAGGCCCGGCTTCAACATCCTACAATGAGCAGTTCTTC.